This TCR beta chain derives from a study of CD8 T cells in ankylosing spondylitis (dated by TCRdb to about 2017). Describing the broader study: The study set out to find disease-linked TCR variants by profiling T cell receptor beta repertoires in ankylosing spondylitis patients and healthy donors. The full study cohort comprised about 24 ankylosing spondylitis patients and roughly 110 healthy donors. Peripheral blood was sampled, and synovial fluid was also collected from ankylosing spondylitis patients. What the study reported, not specific to this receptor: Significant enrichment of the disease-linked clones was reported in matched synovial fluid samples from ankylosing spondylitis patients. The disease-linked clones had a CD8+ phenotype and were found at relatively low frequencies in peripheral blood. Some of the motif variants had been reported before in the synovial fluid and blood of reactive arthritis patients, a finding that suggests common disease-initiation mechanisms. Blood from ankylosing spondylitis patients appeared to be characterized by a TCR beta motif composed of several highly homologous amino acid variants.

Sequenced using an Illumina HiSeq 2500. Quantitative 5'-RACE with molecular barcodes was the method used to prepare the TCR beta libraries. In the paper's pipeline: A new computational method, built on a probabilistic model of VDJ rearrangement, was used to identify disease-linked TCR variants. The public sequencing data were trimmed at Q25 with fastp and processed into clonotypes with MiXCR by TCRdb, which kept only in-frame beta chains. Identical CDR3 protein sequences are pooled into one entry, listed with their most common genes and DNA. These V and J calls originate from TCRdb's pipeline instead of the authors' own analysis. The sample includes hundreds of thousands of distinct CDR3 sequences, with around 32% observed a single time. The ten top clones hold approximately 4% of the sample. V is trimmed back by 2 bases and J by 4 bases, and the junction contains 9 bases that no gene match accounts for. The germline V gene (reference sequence) sets CDR1 to DFQATT and CDR2 to SNEGSKA. Spanning cysteine to phenylalanine, the CDR3 consists of 15 amino acids. Just CDR3 DNA is preserved here, 45 bases in frame from base 1.

This clonotype showed up just a few times. No antigen is known for it. Base quality data are lacking; no much larger clone is found one base away. The TCR originated in a male donor with ankylosing spondylitis or in good health (not recorded which). The sequence links TRBV20-1 to TRBJ1-1; 8 central bases correspond to TRBD1. Source material: blood, either unsorted or a sorted T cell fraction (not recorded which). For the CDR3, the sequence is CSARPSRTGGTEAFF. The DNA reads TGCAGTGCTAGACCGTCACGCACAGGGGGCACTGAAGCTTTCTTT.